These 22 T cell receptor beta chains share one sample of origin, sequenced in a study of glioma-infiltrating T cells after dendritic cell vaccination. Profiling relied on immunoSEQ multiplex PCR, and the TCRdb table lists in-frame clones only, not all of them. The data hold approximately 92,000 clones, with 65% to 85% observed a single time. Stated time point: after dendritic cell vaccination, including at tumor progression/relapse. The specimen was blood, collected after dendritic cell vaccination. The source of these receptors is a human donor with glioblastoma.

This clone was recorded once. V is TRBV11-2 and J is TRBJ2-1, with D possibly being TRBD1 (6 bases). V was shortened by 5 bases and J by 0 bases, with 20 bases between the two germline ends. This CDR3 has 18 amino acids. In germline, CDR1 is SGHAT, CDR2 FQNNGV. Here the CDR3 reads CASSRSRDTRSSYNEQFF. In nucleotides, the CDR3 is TGTGCCAGCAGCCGTTCCCGGGACACCAGGAGCTCCTACAATGAGCAGTTCTTC.

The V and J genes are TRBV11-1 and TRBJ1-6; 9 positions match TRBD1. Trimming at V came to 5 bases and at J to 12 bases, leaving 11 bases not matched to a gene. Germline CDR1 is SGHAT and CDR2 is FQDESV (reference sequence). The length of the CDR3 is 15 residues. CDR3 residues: CASSVSTGGNGPLHF. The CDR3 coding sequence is TGTGCCAGCAGCGTATCCACAGGGGGCAACGGACCCCTCCACTTT. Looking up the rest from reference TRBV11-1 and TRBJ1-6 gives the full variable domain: EAEVAQSPRYKITEKSQAVAFWCDPISGHATLYWYRQILGQGPELLVQFQDESVVDDSQLPKDRFSAERLKGVDSTLKIQPAELGDSAMYLCASSVSTGGNGPLHFGNGTRLTVT.

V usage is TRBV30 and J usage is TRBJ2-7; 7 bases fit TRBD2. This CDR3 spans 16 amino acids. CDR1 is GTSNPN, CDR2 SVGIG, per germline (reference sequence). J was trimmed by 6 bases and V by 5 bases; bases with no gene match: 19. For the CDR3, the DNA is TGTGCCTGGCGCCCCCGGTCGGGGGGTGGTTTAGGCGAGCAGTACTTC. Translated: CAWRPRSGGGLGEQYF.

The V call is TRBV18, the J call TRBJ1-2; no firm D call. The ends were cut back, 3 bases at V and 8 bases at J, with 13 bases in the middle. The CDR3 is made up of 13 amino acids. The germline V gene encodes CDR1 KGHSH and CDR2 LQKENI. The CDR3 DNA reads TGTGCCAGCTCACCCGACGCTCGGGGAGGCTACACCTTC. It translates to CASSPDARGGYTF.

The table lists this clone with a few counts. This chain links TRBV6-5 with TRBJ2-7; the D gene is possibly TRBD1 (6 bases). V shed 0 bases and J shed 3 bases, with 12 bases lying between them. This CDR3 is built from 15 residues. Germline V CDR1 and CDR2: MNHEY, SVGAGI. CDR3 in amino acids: CASSYSGQPFYEQYF. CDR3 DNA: TGTGCCAGCAGTTACTCCGGACAGCCCTTCTACGAGCAGTACTTC.

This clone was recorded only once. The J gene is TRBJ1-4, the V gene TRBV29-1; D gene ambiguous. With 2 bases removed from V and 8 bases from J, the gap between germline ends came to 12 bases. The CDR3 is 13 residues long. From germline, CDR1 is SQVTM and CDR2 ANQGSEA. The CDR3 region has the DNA TGCAGCGTTGAACGGGTGGAGGGCGAAAAACTGTTTTTT. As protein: CSVERVEGEKLFF.

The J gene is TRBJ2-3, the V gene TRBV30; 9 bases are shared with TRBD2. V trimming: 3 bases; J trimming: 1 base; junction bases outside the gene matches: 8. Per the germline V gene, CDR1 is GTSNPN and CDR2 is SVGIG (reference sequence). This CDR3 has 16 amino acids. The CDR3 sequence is CAWSGGRTSGTDTQYF. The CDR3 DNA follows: TGTGCCTGGAGCGGAGGTCGGACTAGCGGCACAGATACGCAGTATTTT.

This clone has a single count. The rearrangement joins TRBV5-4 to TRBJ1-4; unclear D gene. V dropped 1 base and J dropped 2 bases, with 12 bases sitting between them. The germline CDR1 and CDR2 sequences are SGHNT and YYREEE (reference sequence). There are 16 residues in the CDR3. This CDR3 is CASSLSAWATNEKLFF. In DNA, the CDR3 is TGTGCCAGCAGCTTGTCGGCCTGGGCGACTAATGAAAAACTGTTTTTT.

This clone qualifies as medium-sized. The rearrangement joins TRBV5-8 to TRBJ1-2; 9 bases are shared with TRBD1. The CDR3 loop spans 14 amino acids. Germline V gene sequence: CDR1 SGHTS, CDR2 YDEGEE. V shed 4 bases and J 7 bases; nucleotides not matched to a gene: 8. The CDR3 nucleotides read TGTGCCAGCAGCCGCTTCGGGACAGGGAGTGGCTACACCTTC. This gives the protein CASSRFGTGSGYTF.

The CDR3 nucleotides are TGTGCCAGCGGGGTGGACAGGGGATCCGAGCAGTACTTC. Translating gives CASGVDRGSEQYF. The chain combines TRBV6-6 with TRBJ2-7, with 9 bases lining up with TRBD1. V lost 8 bases and J lost 6; bases outside the gene matches: 8. Per the germline V gene, CDR1 is MNHNY and CDR2 is SVGAGI (reference sequence). This CDR3 is built from 13 residues.

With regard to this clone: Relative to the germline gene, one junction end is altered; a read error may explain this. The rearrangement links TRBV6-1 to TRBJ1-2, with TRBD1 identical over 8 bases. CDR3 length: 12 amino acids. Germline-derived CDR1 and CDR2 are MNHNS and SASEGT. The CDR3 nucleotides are TGTGCCAGCAGCTTAGGGCAGGGGGCTTATGGCTTC. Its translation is CASSLGQGAYGF.

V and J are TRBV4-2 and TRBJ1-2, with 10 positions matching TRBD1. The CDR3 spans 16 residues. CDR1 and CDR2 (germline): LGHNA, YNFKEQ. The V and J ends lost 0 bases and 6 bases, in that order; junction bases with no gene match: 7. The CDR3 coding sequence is TGTGCCAGCAGCCAAGATTTGACAGGGGGCTTTAATGGCTACACCTTC. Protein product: CASSQDLTGGFNGYTF.

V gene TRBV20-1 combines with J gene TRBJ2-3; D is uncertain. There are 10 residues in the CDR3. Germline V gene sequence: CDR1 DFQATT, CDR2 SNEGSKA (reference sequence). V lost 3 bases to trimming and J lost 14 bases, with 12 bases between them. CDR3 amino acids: CSASQARMYF. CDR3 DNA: TGCAGTGCTAGTCAGGCCCGGATGTATTTT.

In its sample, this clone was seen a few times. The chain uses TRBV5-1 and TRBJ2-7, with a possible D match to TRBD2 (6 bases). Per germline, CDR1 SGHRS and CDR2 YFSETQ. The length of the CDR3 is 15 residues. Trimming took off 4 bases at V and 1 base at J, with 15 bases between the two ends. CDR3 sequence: CASSLRGGVSYEQYF. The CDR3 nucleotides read TGCGCCAGCAGCCTGAGGGGCGGGGTTTCCTACGAGCAGTACTTC.

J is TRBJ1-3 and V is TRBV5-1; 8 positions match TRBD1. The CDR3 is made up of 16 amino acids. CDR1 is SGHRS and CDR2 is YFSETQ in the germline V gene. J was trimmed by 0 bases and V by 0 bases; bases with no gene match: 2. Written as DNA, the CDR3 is TGCGCCAGCAGCTTGGACAGGGGGGTCTCTGGAAACACCATATATTTT. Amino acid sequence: CASSLDRGVSGNTIYF.

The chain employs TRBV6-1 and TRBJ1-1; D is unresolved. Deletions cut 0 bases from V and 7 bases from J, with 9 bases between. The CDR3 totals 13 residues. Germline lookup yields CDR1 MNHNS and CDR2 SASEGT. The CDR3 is CASSEALGVEAFF. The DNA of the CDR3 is TGTGCCAGCAGTGAAGCGCTGGGCGTTGAAGCTTTCTTT.

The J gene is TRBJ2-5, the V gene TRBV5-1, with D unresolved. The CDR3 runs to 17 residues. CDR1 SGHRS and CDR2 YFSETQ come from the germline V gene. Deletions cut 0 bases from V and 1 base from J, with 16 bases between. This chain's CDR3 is CASSLARNAAFQETQYF. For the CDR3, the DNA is TGCGCCAGCAGCTTGGCCAGGAACGCCGCCTTCCAAGAGACCCAGTACTTC.

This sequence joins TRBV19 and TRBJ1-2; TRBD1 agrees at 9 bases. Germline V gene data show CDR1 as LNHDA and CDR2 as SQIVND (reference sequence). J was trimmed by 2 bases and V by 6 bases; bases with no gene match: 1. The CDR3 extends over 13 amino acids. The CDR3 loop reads CASRGQGNYGYTF. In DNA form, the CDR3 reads TGTGCCAGTAGAGGACAGGGGAACTATGGCTACACCTTC.

CDR3 sequence (DNA): TGTGCCAGCAGCCCGGGACAGACAGTTGAAGCTTTCTTT. It yields the protein CASSPGQTVEAFF. This chain joins TRBV28 and TRBJ1-1; 7 positions match TRBD1. This CDR3 is built from 13 residues. Germline V gene lookup returns CDR1 MDHEN and CDR2 SYDVKM. The ends lost 6 bases at V and 7 bases at J; junction bases unmatched: 8.

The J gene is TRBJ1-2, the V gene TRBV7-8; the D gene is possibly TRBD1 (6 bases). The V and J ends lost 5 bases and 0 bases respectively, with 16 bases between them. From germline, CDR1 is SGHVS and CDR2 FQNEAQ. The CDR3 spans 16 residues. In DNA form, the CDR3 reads TGTGCCAGCAGCGCCGGGAGGGGGAACCCTAACTATGGCTACACCTTC. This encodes CASSAGRGNPNYGYTF.

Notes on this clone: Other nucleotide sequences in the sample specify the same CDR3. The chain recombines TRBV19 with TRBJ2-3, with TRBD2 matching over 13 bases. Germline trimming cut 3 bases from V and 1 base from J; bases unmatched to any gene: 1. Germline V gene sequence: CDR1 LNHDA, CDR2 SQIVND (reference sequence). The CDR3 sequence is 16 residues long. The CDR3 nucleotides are TGTGCCAGTAGTATCGGACTAGCGGGAGGCACAGATACGCAGTATTTT. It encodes CASSIGLAGGTDTQYF. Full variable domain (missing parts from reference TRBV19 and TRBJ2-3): DGGITQSPKYLFRKEGQNVTLSCEQNLNHDAMYWYRQDPGQGLRLIYYSQIVNDFQKGDIAEGYSVSREKKESFPLTVTSAQKNPTAFYLCASSIGLAGGTDTQYFGPGTRLTVL.

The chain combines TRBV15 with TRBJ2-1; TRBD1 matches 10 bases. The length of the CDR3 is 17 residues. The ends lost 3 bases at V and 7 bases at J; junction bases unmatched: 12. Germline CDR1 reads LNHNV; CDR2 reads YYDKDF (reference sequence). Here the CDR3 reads CATSSLIGDRGKNEQFF. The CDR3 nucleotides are TGTGCCACCAGCAGTCTAATTGGGGACAGGGGAAAAAATGAGCAGTTCTTC.